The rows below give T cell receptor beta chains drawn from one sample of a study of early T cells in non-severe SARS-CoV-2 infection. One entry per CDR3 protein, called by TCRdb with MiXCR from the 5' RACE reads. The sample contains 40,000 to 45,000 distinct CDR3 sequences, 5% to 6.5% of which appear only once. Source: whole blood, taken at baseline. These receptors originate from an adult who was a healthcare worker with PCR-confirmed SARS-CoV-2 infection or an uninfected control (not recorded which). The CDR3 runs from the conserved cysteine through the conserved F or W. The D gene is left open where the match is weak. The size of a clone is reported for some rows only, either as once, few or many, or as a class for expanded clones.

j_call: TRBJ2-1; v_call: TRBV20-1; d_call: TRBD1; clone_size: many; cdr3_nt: TGCAGTGCTAGAGATAGCCAGGGGGTCAATGAGCAGTTCTTC; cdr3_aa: CSARDSQGVNEQFF
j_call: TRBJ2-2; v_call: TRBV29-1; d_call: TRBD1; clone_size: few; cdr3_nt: TGCAGCGTTGGGACAGGGGACACCGGGGAGCTGTTTTTT; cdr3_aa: CSVGTGDTGELFF
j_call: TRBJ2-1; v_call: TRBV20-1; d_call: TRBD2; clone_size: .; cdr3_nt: TGCAGTGCTATAAAAGCGGGGGCCACCAATGAGCAGTTCTTC; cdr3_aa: CSAIKAGATNEQFF
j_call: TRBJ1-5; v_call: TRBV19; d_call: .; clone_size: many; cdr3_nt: TGTGCCAGTAGTATAGGACAGTTCAATCAGCCCCAGCATTTT; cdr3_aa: CASSIGQFNQPQHF
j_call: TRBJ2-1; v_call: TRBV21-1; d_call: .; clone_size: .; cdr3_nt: TGTGCCAGCAGCAAGTTACTAGCTTTTAATGAGCAGTTCTTC; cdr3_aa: CASSKLLAFNEQFF
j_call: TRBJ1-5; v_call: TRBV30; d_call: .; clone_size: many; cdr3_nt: TGTGCCTGGAGACCTGATAGCAATCAGCCCCAGCATTTT; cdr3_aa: CAWRPDSNQPQHF
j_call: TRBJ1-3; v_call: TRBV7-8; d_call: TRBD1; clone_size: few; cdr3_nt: TGTGCCAGCAGCACCAGGACAGGGGGCCCAAACACCATATATTTT; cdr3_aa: CASSTRTGGPNTIYF
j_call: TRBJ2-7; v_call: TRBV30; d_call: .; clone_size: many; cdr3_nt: TGTGCCTGGAGTCGGGGGCAGCCTTCACACGAGCAGTACTTC; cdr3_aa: CAWSRGQPSHEQYF
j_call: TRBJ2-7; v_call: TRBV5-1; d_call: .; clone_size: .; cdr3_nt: TGCGCCAGCAGCTTGACGGCAGATCTCGAGCAGTACTTC; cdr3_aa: CASSLTADLEQYF
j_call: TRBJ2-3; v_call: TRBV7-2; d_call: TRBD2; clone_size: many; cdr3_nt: TGTGCCAGCAGCCCCTTAGCGGGGGGCACAGATACGCAGTATTTT; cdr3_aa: CASSPLAGGTDTQYF
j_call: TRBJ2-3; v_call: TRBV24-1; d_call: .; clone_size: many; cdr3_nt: TGTGCCACCAGTCGGGGCGGGAGCACAGATACGCAGTATTTT; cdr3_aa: CATSRGGSTDTQYF
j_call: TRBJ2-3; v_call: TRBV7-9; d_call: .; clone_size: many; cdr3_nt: TGTGCCAGCAGCACGACCGGGACATTGGGGACAGATACGCAGTATTTT; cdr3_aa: CASSTTGTLGTDTQYF
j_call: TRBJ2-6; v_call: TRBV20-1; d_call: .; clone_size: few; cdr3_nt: TGCAGTGCTAGAGCCCCGGGGGGCGCTGGGGCCAACGTCCTGACTTTC; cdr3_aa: CSARAPGGAGANVLTF
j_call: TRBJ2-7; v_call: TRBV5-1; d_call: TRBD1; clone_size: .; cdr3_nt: TGCGCCAGCAGCTTGGACTCGGGACAGGCATACGAGCAGTACTTC; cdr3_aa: CASSLDSGQAYEQYF
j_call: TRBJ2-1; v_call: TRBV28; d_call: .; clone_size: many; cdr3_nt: TGTGCCAGCACCTTGAGGGGGACGGGCTACAATGAGCAGTTCTTC; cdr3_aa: CASTLRGTGYNEQFF
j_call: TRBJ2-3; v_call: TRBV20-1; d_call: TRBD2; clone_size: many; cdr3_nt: TGCAGTGCCCCCGGACTAGCGGGGGATACGCAGTATTTT; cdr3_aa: CSAPGLAGDTQYF
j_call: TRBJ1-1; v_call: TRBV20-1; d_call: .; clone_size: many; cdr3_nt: TGCAGTGCTAGTGCCTTCGGTGTGGCGGAGAACACTGAAGCTTTCTTT; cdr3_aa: CSASAFGVAENTEAFF
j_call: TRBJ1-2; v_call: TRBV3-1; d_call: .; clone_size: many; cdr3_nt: TGTGCCAGCAGCCCCCTTCGGGACTATGGCTACACCTTC; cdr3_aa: CASSPLRDYGYTF
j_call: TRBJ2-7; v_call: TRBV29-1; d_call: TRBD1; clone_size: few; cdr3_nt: TGCAGCGTTGTGGGGACAGGCACCTACGAGCAGTACTTC; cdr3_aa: CSVVGTGTYEQYF
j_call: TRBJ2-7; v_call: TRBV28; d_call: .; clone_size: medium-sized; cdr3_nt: TGTGCCAGCCTACTTCAGGGGATAGGGAACGAGCAGTACTTC; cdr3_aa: CASLLQGIGNEQYF
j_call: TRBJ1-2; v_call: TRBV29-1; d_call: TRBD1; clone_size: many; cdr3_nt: TGCAGCGTTTTACAGGGGAGCTATGGCTACACCTTC; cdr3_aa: CSVLQGSYGYTF
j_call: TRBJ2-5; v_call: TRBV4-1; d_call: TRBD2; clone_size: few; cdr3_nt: TGCGCCAGCAGTCTCAGCGGGGGGGAAGAGACCCAGTACTTC; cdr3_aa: CASSLSGGEETQYF
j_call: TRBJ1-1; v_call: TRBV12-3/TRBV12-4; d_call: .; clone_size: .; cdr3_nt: TGTGCCAGCAGTCCCGAAAAGGGTCTAATCACTGAAGCTTTCTTT; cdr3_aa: CASSPEKGLITEAFF
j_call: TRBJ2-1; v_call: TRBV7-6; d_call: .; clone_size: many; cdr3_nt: TGTGCCAGCAGCGATATCGAGAGGCTTTCGGGCCGGCAGTTCTTC; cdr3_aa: CASSDIERLSGRQFF